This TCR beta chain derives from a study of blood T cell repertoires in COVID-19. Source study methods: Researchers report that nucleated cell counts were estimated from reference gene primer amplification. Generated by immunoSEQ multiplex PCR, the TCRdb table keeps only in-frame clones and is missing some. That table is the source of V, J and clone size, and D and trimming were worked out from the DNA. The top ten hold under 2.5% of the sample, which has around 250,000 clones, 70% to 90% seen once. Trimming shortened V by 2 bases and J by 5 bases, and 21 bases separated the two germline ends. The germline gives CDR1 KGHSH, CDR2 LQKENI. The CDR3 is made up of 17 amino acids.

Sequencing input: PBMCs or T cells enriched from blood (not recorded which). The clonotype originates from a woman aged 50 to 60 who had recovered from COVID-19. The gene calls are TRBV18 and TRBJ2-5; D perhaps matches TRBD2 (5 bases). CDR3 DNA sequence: TGTGCCAGCTCACCAAATGAAGCCGGGCGGATAGCGGAGACCCAGTACTTC. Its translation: CASSPNEAGRIAETQYF.